This T cell receptor (beta chain) was profiled in a study of blood T cell repertoires in COVID-19. This CDR3 comprises 12 residues. The germline V and J ends were trimmed by 2 bases and 7 bases, with 9 bases remaining between them. Germline loops: CDR1 SNHLY, CDR2 FYNNEI. Original data processing: Using reference gene primer amplification, nucleated cell counts were estimated. This table comes from immunoSEQ multiplex PCR, and its TCRdb copy is limited to in-frame clones, with some not included. V and J calls and clone size are as listed in that table; D and trimming were resolved from the DNA. The sample lists roughly 220,000 clones, 84% occurring once.

The sequencing sample was made of peripheral blood. V and J are TRBV2 and TRBJ2-7, with TRBD1 as a possible D gene (5 bases). The source is a woman under 40 who had recovered from COVID-19. The CDR3 spells CASSEFPGEQYF. The CDR3 DNA reads as TGTGCCAGCAGTGAATTTCCAGGGGAGCAGTACTTC.